This T cell receptor (beta chain) was found in a study of shared clonotypes between healthy human individuals. The study, taken as a whole, reports: Clonotypes shared by all four donors outscored non-shared clonotypes in generation probability. Estimated richness values were generally larger in naive subsets than in memory subsets.

Comment on this clone: Its antigen remains unknown.

V dropped 8 bases and J dropped 5; count of bases not matched to a gene: 7. Germline V gene lookup returns CDR1 SQVTM and CDR2 ANQGSEA. The CDR3 extends over 14 amino acids. Repertoires were generated with immunoSEQ multiplex PCR, while TCRdb's copy carries only in-frame clones and drops some. The sample carries under 600,000 clones, less than 98% recorded once. The source material was naive CD4+ T cells sorted from blood. Indicated subset: CD45RA+ positively selected. The sequence was collected from a woman aged 30 to 39 in good health. The chain recombines TRBV29-1 with TRBJ2-3, with 13 bases matching TRBD2. CDR3 nucleotides: TGCAGCACCCGGACTAGCGGGAGAGTAGATACGCAGTATTTT. It translates to CSTRTSGRVDTQYF.